Following are 10 T cell receptor beta chains from one sample sequenced in a study of cytomegalovirus exposure and HLA in healthy donors. Researchers ran the PCR with 60 Vbeta and 13 Jbeta primers. Sequencing was performed with immunoSEQ multiplex PCR; in TCRdb, only in-frame clones are kept and a portion is missing. The sample lists around 230,000 clones; about three quarters were seen once. Sequencing was carried out using PBMCs. These receptor sequences come from a male donor in good health and CMV-seronegative.

The chain uses TRBV7-9 and TRBJ2-7; TRBD2 aligns across 10 bases. The CDR3 covers 14 residues. J gave up 5 bases and V 2 bases, and 3 bases lay outside the gene matches. Germline CDR1 is SEHNR and CDR2 is FQNEAQ (reference sequence). The CDR3 loop is CASSLLAGANEQYF. The CDR3 DNA reads as TGTGCCAGCAGCTTACTAGCGGGAGCCAACGAGCAGTACTTC.

V is TRBV7-9 and J is TRBJ2-7; possible D gene TRBD1, 5 bases. Deletions cut 4 bases from V and 1 base from J, with 11 bases between. The germline V gene encodes CDR1 SEHNR and CDR2 FQNEAQ (reference sequence). CDR3 length: 14 residues. CDR3 nucleotides: TGTGCCAGCAGCTCTTTGACAGAGTCCTACGAGCAGTACTTC. Protein sequence: CASSSLTESYEQYF.

The rearrangement uses TRBV28 and TRBJ1-3; D gene uncertain. Trimming took 3 bases from V and 0 from J, leaving 12 bases between them. Germline V gene data show CDR1 as MDHEN and CDR2 as SYDVKM. This CDR3 comprises 16 residues. In nucleotides, the CDR3 is TGTGCCAGCAGTTTGTTCGGGGTACACTCTGGAAACACCATATATTTT. Translating it yields CASSLFGVHSGNTIYF.

The chain combines TRBV7-9 with TRBJ2-2; 7 bases map to TRBD2. The V gene end was trimmed by 7 bases and the J gene end by 11 bases; junction bases not matched to a gene: 10. The CDR3 contains 13 residues. From germline, CDR1 is SEHNR and CDR2 FQNEAQ (reference sequence). In nucleotides, the CDR3 is TGTGCCAGCATCGACCCGGGAGGATCCGAGCTGTTTTTT. As protein: CASIDPGGSELFF.

The table lists this clone with a count of one. CDR3 DNA: TGTGCCAGCAGTTACCCACCTAAAGAGACCCAGTACTTC. Its protein is CASSYPPKETQYF. The rearrangement joins TRBV6-5 to TRBJ2-5; D unclear. Trimming took off 2 bases at V and 3 bases at J, with 7 bases between the two ends. The germline gives CDR1 MNHEY, CDR2 SVGAGI. CDR3 length: 13 residues.

The V gene is TRBV5-1, the J gene TRBJ2-3, with 7 bases identical to TRBD2. V lost 2 bases and J lost 2; bases outside the gene matches: 5. Germline CDR1 and CDR2: SGHRS and YFSETQ. The CDR3 spans 15 residues. In DNA, the CDR3 is TGCGCCAGCAGCTTCTTCGGGAGGCCCACAGATACGCAGTATTTT. It yields the protein CASSFFGRPTDTQYF.

This clone was seen more than once but under ten times. The chain joins TRBV7-9 to TRBJ2-5; the D gene is possibly TRBD1 (5 bases). Germline values: CDR1 SEHNR, CDR2 FQNEAQ (reference sequence). The V and J ends lost 3 bases and 2 bases respectively, with 7 bases between them. This CDR3 is built from 13 residues. CDR3 region: CASSFDRQETQYF. The CDR3 DNA sequence: TGTGCCAGCAGCTTCGACAGACAAGAGACCCAGTACTTC.

The V call is TRBV7-6, the J call TRBJ1-2, with D maybe TRBD1 (5 bases). The CDR3 has 15 amino acids. Germline CDR1 is SGHVS and CDR2 is FNYEAQ. Trimming took 5 bases from V and 12 from J, leaving 25 bases between them. Here the CDR3 DNA reads TGTGCCAGCAGCCAACGTGGAGGGACGGACCCCTCGCACACCTTC. This codes for CASSQRGGTDPSHTF.

The chain uses TRBV25-1 and TRBJ2-1, with 8 bases lining up with TRBD2. Trimming removed 6 bases from V and 6 bases from J; junction bases left unmatched: 10. Germline V gene data show CDR1 as MGHDK and CDR2 as SYGVNS. The CDR3 has 15 residues. The CDR3 DNA is TGTGCCAGCAGAGGGAGCGGGAGAGGGAGCAATGAGCAGTTCTTC. Its protein product is CASRGSGRGSNEQFF.

This chain joins TRBV27 and TRBJ2-3; 9 bases match TRBD2. CDR1 is MNHEY and CDR2 is SMNVEV in the germline V gene (reference sequence). CDR3 length equals 13 residues. The junction had 2 bases not matched to a gene; V was cut back by 5 bases and J by 5 bases. The CDR3 DNA reads TGTGCCAGCAGTGCGGGGGGGGGAGATACGCAGTATTTT. Its translation: CASSAGGGDTQYF.